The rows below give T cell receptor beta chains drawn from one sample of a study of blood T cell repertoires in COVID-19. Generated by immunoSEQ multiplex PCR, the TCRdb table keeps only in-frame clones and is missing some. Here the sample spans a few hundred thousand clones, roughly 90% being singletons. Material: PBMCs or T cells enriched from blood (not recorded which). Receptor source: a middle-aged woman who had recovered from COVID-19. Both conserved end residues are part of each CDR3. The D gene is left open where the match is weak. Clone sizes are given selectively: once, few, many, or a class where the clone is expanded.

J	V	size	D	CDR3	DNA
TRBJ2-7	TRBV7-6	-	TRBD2	CASSRIVFSGSLPYEQYF	TGTGCCAGCAGCCGAATAGTTTTTAGCGGGAGCCTTCCGTACGAGCAGTACTTC
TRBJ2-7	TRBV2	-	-	CASTLQGIPYEQYF	TGTGCCAGCACGCTACAGGGAATCCCCTACGAGCAGTACTTC
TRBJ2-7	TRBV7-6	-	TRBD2	CASSLEAGDTYEQYF	TGTGCCAGCAGCTTAGAAGCGGGGGATACCTACGAGCAGTACTTC
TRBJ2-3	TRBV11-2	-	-	CASSLVAVASTDTQYF	TGTGCCAGCAGCTTAGTAGCAGTCGCAAGCACAGATACGCAGTATTTT
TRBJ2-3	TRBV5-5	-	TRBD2	CASSYPDFDHSGRPDTQYF	TGTGCCAGCAGCTACCCCGATTTTGATCACAGCGGGAGACCAGATACGCAGTATTTT
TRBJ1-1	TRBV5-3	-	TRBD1	CARSWDRGLVNTEAFF	TGTGCCAGAAGCTGGGACAGAGGGTTGGTGAACACTGAAGCTTTCTTT
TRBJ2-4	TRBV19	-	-	CASSLSTELAKNIQYF	TGTGCCAGTAGCTTATCGACTGAGCTAGCCAAAAACATTCAGTACTTC
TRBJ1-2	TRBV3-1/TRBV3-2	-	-	CASSHGANGYTF	TGTGCCAGCAGCCACGGAGCCAACGGCTACACCTTC
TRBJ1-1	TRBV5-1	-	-	CASSLVEARGWTEAFF	TGCGCCAGCAGCTTGGTTGAGGCCAGAGGTTGGACTGAAGCTTTCTTT
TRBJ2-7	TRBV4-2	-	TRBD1	CASSQAKGQGKLWQYF	TGTGCCAGCAGCCAAGCTAAGGGACAGGGAAAGTTATGGCAGTACTTC
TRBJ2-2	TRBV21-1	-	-	CASSDRGDTGELFF	TGTGCCAGCAGCGACAGGGGCGACACCGGGGAGCTGTTTTTT
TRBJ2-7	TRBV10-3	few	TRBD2	CAIDRGGEQYF	TGTGCCATCGACCGCGGGGGCGAGCAGTACTTC
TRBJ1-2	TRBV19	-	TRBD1	CATWPGQGSYGYTF	TGTGCCACTTGGCCGGGACAGGGAAGCTATGGCTACACCTTC
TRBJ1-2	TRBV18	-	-	CASSPGVGDNYGYTF	TGTGCCAGCTCACCAGGGGTAGGGGATAACTATGGCTACACCTTC
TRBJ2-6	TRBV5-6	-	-	CASTLTGSGANVLTF	TGTGCCAGCACCTTGACAGGCTCTGGGGCCAACGTCCTGACTTTC
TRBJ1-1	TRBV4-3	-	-	CASSQDRGTEAFF	TGCGCCAGCAGCCAAGATAGGGGCACTGAAGCTTTCTTT
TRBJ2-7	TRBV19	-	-	CASSIRVGSLSSYEQYF	TGTGCCAGTAGTATTCGGGTCGGGAGTCTGTCCTCCTACGAGCAGTACTTC
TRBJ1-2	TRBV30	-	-	CAWLSGTWGINYGYTF	TGTGCCTGGCTTTCCGGGACATGGGGAATTAACTATGGCTACACCTTC
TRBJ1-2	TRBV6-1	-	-	CASSEGVGGYGYTF	TGTGCCAGCAGTGAGGGGGTAGGGGGCTATGGCTACACCTTC
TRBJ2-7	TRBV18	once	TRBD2	CASSPPGAGGSSYEQYF	TGTGCCAGCTCACCACCCGGGGCGGGAGGGTCTTCCTACGAGCAGTACTTC
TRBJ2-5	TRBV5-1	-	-	CASSLQGREETQYF	TGCGCCAGCAGCTTGCAAGGCAGGGAAGAGACCCAGTACTTC
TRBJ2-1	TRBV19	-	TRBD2	CASSIGAGGSYNEQFF	TGTGCCAGTAGTATCGGGGCGGGGGGATCCTACAATGAGCAGTTCTTC
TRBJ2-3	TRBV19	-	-	CASSIWAIQSGTDTQYF	TGTGCCAGTAGTATCTGGGCCATTCAGTCCGGCACAGATACGCAGTATTTT
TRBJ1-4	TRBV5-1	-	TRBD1	CASSMTGGTNEKLFF	TGCGCCAGCAGTATGACAGGGGGAACTAATGAAAAACTGTTTTTT
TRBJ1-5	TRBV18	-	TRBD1	CASSPPGQFNQPQHF	TGTGCCAGCTCACCACCGGGACAGTTCAATCAGCCCCAGCATTTT
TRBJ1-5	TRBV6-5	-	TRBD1	CASSPSWDRAQPQHF	TGTGCCAGCAGTCCATCCTGGGACAGGGCGCAGCCCCAGCATTTT
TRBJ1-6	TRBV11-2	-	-	CASSTGGPYNSPLHF	TGTGCCAGCAGCACGGGAGGTCCGTATAATTCACCCCTCCACTTT
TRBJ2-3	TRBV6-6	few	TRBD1	CASSYLRTGNTDTQYF	TGTGCCAGCAGTTACCTCCGGACAGGGAACACAGATACGCAGTATTTT
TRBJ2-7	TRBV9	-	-	CASSVGVYYEQYF	TGTGCCAGCAGCGTAGGCGTGTACTACGAGCAGTACTTC
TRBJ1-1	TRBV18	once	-	CATPEEQGLNTEAFF	TGTGCCACCCCCGAGGAGCAGGGATTGAACACTGAAGCTTTCTTT
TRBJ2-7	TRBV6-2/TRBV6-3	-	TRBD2	CASSSRPGVAGGNSYEQYF	TGTGCCAGCAGTTCCCGTCCTGGCGTAGCGGGAGGTAACTCCTACGAGCAGTACTTC
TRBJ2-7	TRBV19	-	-	CASSRQRSSYEQYF	TGTGCCAGTTCGAGGCAGCGCTCTTCCTACGAGCAGTACTTC
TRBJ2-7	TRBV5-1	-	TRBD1	CASSLAWTGGYEQYF	TGCGCCAGCAGCTTGGCTTGGACAGGGGGCTACGAGCAGTACTTC
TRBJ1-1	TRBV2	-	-	CASSGSPNTEAFF	TGTGCCAGCTCAGGATCACCGAACACTGAAGCTTTCTTT
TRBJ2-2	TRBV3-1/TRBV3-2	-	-	CASSLILGAGELFF	TGTGCCAGCAGCCTGATCTTAGGAGCCGGGGAGCTGTTTTTT
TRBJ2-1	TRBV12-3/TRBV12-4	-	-	CASVESSYNEQFF	TGTGCCAGCGTCGAGAGCTCCTACAATGAGCAGTTCTTC
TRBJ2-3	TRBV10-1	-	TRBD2	CASSEGAGIDTQYF	TGCGCCAGCAGTGAAGGAGCGGGAATAGATACGCAGTATTTT
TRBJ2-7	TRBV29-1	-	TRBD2	CSVRLSSGSSYEQYF	TGCAGCGTTCGTCTATCCAGCGGGAGCTCCTACGAGCAGTACTTC
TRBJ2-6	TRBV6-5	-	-	CASKRTASGANVLTF	TGTGCCAGCAAAAGGACTGCCTCTGGGGCCAACGTCCTGACTTTC
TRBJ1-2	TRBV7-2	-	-	CASRSPGGNGYTF	TGTGCCAGCAGGTCGCCGGGAGGGAATGGCTACACCTTC
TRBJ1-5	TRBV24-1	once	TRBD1	CATSETGGPSNQPQHF	TGTGCCACCAGTGAAACAGGGGGCCCAAGCAATCAGCCCCAGCATTTT